This T cell receptor beta chain was found in a study of Graves' ophthalmopathy and Graves' hyperthyroidism (dated by TCRdb to 2016 to 2019). Study-wide context: Peripheral blood was collected at initial diagnosis, before any treatment. To explore V-J signatures that separate ophthalmopathy from hyperthyroidism, a discovery set of about a hundred patients was enrolled, consisting of about 41 with ophthalmopathy and around 57 with stable hyperthyroidism. For independent validation, a separate cohort was made up of 18 hyperthyroidism patients plus 17 patients who later progressed from hyperthyroidism to ophthalmopathy. To tell Graves' ophthalmopathy apart from Graves' hyperthyroidism, and to predict which patients would progress to ophthalmopathy, the study relied on TCR beta repertoire signatures. In total, over 130 blood samples were TCR-sequenced: approximately 42 ophthalmopathy, roughly 77 hyperthyroidism and approximately 17 hyperthyroidism-to-ophthalmopathy patients. In six or seven hyperthyroidism patients, the T-cell repertoires found in thyroid tissue were compared with those found in blood. Once sampling was done, hyperthyroidism patients were given methimazole at a starting dose of 30 mg daily, while ophthalmopathy patients were given high-dose intravenous methylprednisolone. General conclusions and limits of the study: Sample size was not predetermined statistically, and investigators were not blinded to group allocation. In validation, the model predicted ophthalmopathy progression with about 64% sensitivity and approximately 75% specificity; around twelve predicted patients were CT-confirmed with GO in a median of around 6 months. Most expanded thyroid clonotypes with a frequency above 0.001 also appeared in blood, which suggests that blood repertoires may reflect the immune response in the thyroid. Ophthalmopathy was separated from stable hyperthyroidism by the 13-signature model with 85% to 90% sensitivity and less than 82% specificity in cross-validation and with 80%/75% in the test set.

The germline V gene encodes CDR1 SGDLS and CDR2 YYNGEE. Taken from cysteine to phenylalanine, the CDR3 has 13 residues. Left in the record is the CDR3 DNA by itself, 39 bases read in frame from the first base. The junction shows trimming of 2 bases on V and 2 bases on J, plus 8 bases between the germline ends. As for this clonotype: Its antigen remains undetermined. The record has no base qualities; no much larger clone is one base away.

For repertoire sequencing, the TCR beta CDR3 regions were amplified from RNA transcripts. The first round of RT-PCR was done with HTBI primers and the Qiagen OneStep RT-PCR kit, and was followed by a second round of multiplex PCR, then size selection and purification. Libraries were sequenced paired-end with 100 bp reads on an Illumina HiSeq2000. Per the original workflow: SOAPnuke was used to process the reads, throwing out any read that had adapters, had uncalled bases, had a mean Phred below 15, or lacked an exact constant-primer or identifier match. COPE v1.2.5 was used to merge high-quality paired reads. Clonotypes were defined as unique nucleotide sequences and were aligned to IMGT TRB V, D and J references using MiTCR v1.1. Only V-J combinations with frequency above 0.0001 were analysed, covering approximately 99% of repertoires. A TCR clonal expansion and chaos score per V-J combination was defined as the ratio of F50 clonal expansion to chaos observed in the TCRdist matrix. Features were reduced by Welch's t-statistics and random forest to approximately 13 V-J combinations, which fed a naive Bayes classifier. The similarity between thyroid and blood repertoires was quantified using the Morisita-Horn index. TCRdb trimmed the raw reads at Q25, called clones with MiXCR and kept productive beta chains. Identical CDR3 proteins give one entry, which carries the most common genes and DNA. The V and J calls, along with clone size, are taken from TCRdb and not from the paper's own processing. A total of 660,000 or so distinct CDR3 sequences appear in this sample, about 40% of them only once. Around 3.3% of the sample lies in the top ten.

The ophthalmopathy patients had moderately to severely active disease, with a Clinical Activity Score of 3 or higher, a NOSPECS grade of 4 or higher, and a disease duration of less than 3 months. Patients were excluded if they had other autoimmune diseases, uncontrolled infections, pregnancy or lactation. Diagnosis relied on clinical symptoms, serum thyroxine, TRAb, thyroid ultrasound and orbital computed tomography. Using Ficoll-Paque density gradient centrifugation, PBMCs were isolated from 8.5 to 10 ml of fresh peripheral blood. Total RNA was extracted with Trizol reagent and quality-checked on an Agilent 2100 Bioanalyzer.

The sample consisted of peripheral blood. This chain is built from TRBV9 and TRBJ2-7; the D gene remains uncertain. The receptor was isolated from an adult man with Graves' ophthalmopathy. The CDR3 reads CASSVSPPYEQYF. In nucleotides, the sequence is TGTGCCAGCAGCGTCAGTCCCCCCTACGAGCAGTACTTC. The CDR3, completed at both ends by the reference TRBV9 and TRBJ2-7 genes, gives the full variable domain DSGVTQTPKHLITATGQRVTLRCSPRSGDLSVYWYQQSLDQGLQFLIQYYNGEERAKGNILERFSAQQFPDLHSELNLSSLELGDSALYFCASSVSPPYEQYFGPGTRLTVT.